This is a list of T cell receptor beta chains from one sample in a study of memory CD4+ T cells and cytomegalovirus serostatus. Data came from immunoSEQ multiplex PCR; TCRdb stores just in-frame clones and leaves some out. The sample carries roughly 50,000 clones, about 77% recorded once. The specimen was memory CD4+ T cells from blood. The receptors derive from an adult in good health and CMV-seronegative. CDR3s include the opening cysteine and the closing phenylalanine or tryptophan. The D gene is left open where the match is weak. The size of a clone is reported for some rows only, either as once, few or many, or as a class for expanded clones.

>.|15|TRBJ2-7|TRBV18|TRBD1
CASSPRDSLSYEQYF
TGTGCCAGCTCACCCCGGGACAGCCTCTCCTACGAGCAGTACTTC
>.|15|TRBJ2-7|TRBV19|TRBD1
CASSSRGTGEYEQYF
TGTGCCAGTAGCTCAAGGGGGACAGGAGAATACGAGCAGTACTTC
>.|14|TRBJ1-2|TRBV27|.
CASMARAQYRGYTF
TGTGCCAGCATGGCCAGGGCGCAATACAGGGGCTACACCTTC
>.|14|TRBJ2-5|TRBV7-9|.
CASSFGAAQETQYF
TGTGCCAGCAGCTTTGGGGCAGCCCAAGAGACCCAGTACTTC
>.|17|TRBJ2-7|TRBV5-1|TRBD2
CASSLPKTGTSGNEQYF
TGCGCCAGCAGCTTGCCCAAAACCGGGACTAGCGGGAACGAGCAGTACTTC
>once|16|TRBJ2-1|TRBV18|TRBD2
CASSPRASGAYNEQFF
TGTGCCAGCTCACCGAGGGCTAGCGGAGCCTACAATGAGCAGTTCTTC
>.|11|TRBJ2-4|TRBV29-1|.
CSVGLKDIQYF
TGCAGCGTTGGACTGAAGGACATTCAGTACTTC
>.|13|TRBJ2-7|TRBV12-2|.
CASRLGSGEKQYF
TGTGCAAGTCGCTTAGGGTCGGGAGAAAAGCAGTACTTC
>once|14|TRBJ2-3|TRBV6-6|.
CASSYRLERDTQYF
TGTGCCAGCAGTTACCGTCTCGAAAGGGATACGCAGTATTTT
>.|18|TRBJ2-1|TRBV6-1|.
CASSGGGSSVGSYNEQFF
TGTGCCAGCAGTGGGGGCGGTAGTAGCGTAGGCTCCTACAATGAGCAGTTCTTC
>.|16|TRBJ2-2|TRBV28|TRBD1
CASSFRTGRNTGELFF
TGTGCCAGCAGTTTCCGGACAGGGAGGAACACCGGGGAGCTGTTTTTT
>few|16|TRBJ2-2|TRBV7-6|.
CASRDRGLLNTGELFF
TGTGCCAGCAGAGACAGGGGACTACTCAACACCGGGGAGCTGTTTTTT
>.|15|TRBJ2-1|TRBV19|.
CASSMGGHSYNEQFF
TGTGCCAGTAGTATGGGGGGCCATTCCTACAATGAGCAGTTCTTC
>few|15|TRBJ2-7|TRBV27|.
CASSFRDPSVDEQYF
TGTGCCAGCAGTTTCCGGGATCCCTCGGTTGACGAGCAGTACTTC
>.|14|TRBJ2-2|TRBV9|.
CASSPGLNTGELFF
TGTGCCAGCAGCCCCGGGCTGAACACCGGGGAGCTGTTTTTT
>.|17|TRBJ1-1|TRBV19|TRBD1
CASSSLERTGANTEAFF
TGTGCCAGTAGCTCTTTGGAGAGGACAGGGGCGAACACTGAAGCTTTCTTT
>.|15|TRBJ2-2|TRBV25-1|.
CASSDAGVYTGELFF
TGTGCCAGCAGTGACGCAGGAGTATACACCGGGGAGCTGTTTTTT
>.|13|TRBJ2-3|TRBV19|TRBD2
CASRLAGLDTQYF
TGTGCCAGTAGACTAGCGGGACTAGATACGCAGTATTTT
>.|12|TRBJ1-1|TRBV11-2|.
CASSQLTGEAFF
TGTGCCAGCAGCCAGTTGACGGGTGAAGCTTTCTTT
>.|15|TRBJ1-6|TRBV28|TRBD1
CATLTGSSYNSPLHF
TGTGCCACTCTGACAGGGAGCTCCTATAATTCACCCCTCCACTTT
>.|16|TRBJ2-7|TRBV28|.
CASSLLTWIGEYEQYF
TGTGCCAGCAGTTTATTAACATGGATAGGGGAATACGAGCAGTACTTC
>.|14|TRBJ2-5|TRBV5-4|TRBD1
CASSFGQGQETQYF
TGTGCCAGCAGCTTCGGACAGGGACAAGAGACCCAGTACTTC
>.|16|TRBJ1-3|TRBV4-1|.
CASSQGRGYSGNTIYF
TGCGCCAGCAGCCAAGGGCGGGGCTACTCTGGAAACACCATATATTTT
>.|11|TRBJ2-5|TRBV25-1|.
CASALVETQYF
TGTGCCAGCGCGTTAGTTGAGACCCAGTACTTC
>.|13|TRBJ1-2|TRBV6-6|.
CASSPAGGYGYTF
TGTGCCAGCAGCCCGGCCGGGGGCTATGGCTACACCTTC
>.|14|TRBJ2-5|TRBV4-2|TRBD1
CASSPGQGQETQYF
TGTGCCAGCAGCCCGGGACAGGGGCAAGAGACCCAGTACTTC
>few|16|TRBJ2-3|TRBV6-5|.
CASSYSGPYDPDTQYF
TGTGCCAGCAGTTACTCCGGACCTTATGATCCAGATACGCAGTATTTT
>once|14|TRBJ2-6|TRBV5-4|.
CASTLESGANVLTF
TGTGCCAGCACACTGGAATCTGGGGCCAACGTCCTGACTTTC